The 20 T cell receptor beta chains below all came from one sample that was sequenced in a study of cytomegalovirus exposure and HLA in healthy donors. This PCR relied on a set of 60 Vbeta primers and 13 Jbeta primers. Repertoires were generated with immunoSEQ multiplex PCR, while TCRdb's copy carries only in-frame clones and drops some. Among tens of thousands of clones listed, 72% were seen once. Sample: PBMCs. The receptors originated from a woman in her fifties or sixties in good health and CMV-seronegative.

The J gene is TRBJ1-2, the V gene TRBV6-5, with 7 positions matching TRBD1. The CDR3 loop spans 14 amino acids. Germline CDR1 and CDR2: MNHEY and SVGAGI. J was trimmed by 7 bases and V by 6 bases; bases with no gene match: 11. CDR3 bases: TGTGCCAGCAGGACCATTGACAGGGAGACTGGCTACACCTTC. It translates to CASRTIDRETGYTF.

The chain carries TRBV30 and TRBJ2-3; D unresolved. The ends were cut back, 2 bases at V and 0 bases at J, with 3 bases in the middle. This CDR3 contains 12 residues. Germline CDR1 and CDR2: GTSNPN and SVGIG (reference sequence). DNA for the CDR3: TGTGCCTGGAGTACAAGCACAGATACGCAGTATTTT. Translated: CAWSTSTDTQYF.

The J gene is TRBJ2-3, the V gene TRBV28; 10 bases are a match to TRBD1. CDR3 length: 15 amino acids. CDR1 and CDR2 (germline): MDHEN, SYDVKM. V lost 9 bases to trimming and J lost 5 bases; unmatched junction nucleotides: 11. The CDR3 reads CASAPGQGREDTQYF. The CDR3 DNA follows: TGTGCCAGTGCCCCGGGACAGGGGAGGGAAGATACGCAGTATTTT.

The gene calls are TRBV9 and TRBJ2-2; D remains unclear. CDR1 is SGDLS and CDR2 is YYNGEE in the germline V gene. CDR3 length: 14 residues. V lost 0 bases and J 4 bases, leaving 7 bases between the germline ends. CDR3 loop: CASSVAPTTGELFF. The CDR3 bases are TGTGCCAGCAGCGTAGCCCCTACCACCGGGGAGCTGTTTTTT.

V usage is TRBV7-6 and J usage is TRBJ1-4, with D maybe TRBD1 (5 bases). The CDR3 spans 18 residues. Germline V CDR1 and CDR2: SGHVS, FNYEAQ. Between the trimmed V and J ends, which lost 0 bases and 6 bases, there was a span of 20 bases. CDR3 loop: CASSLALPDSQGDEKLFF. For the CDR3, the DNA is TGTGCCAGCAGCTTAGCGCTCCCCGACAGCCAAGGGGATGAAAAACTGTTTTTT.

As regards this clone: An end of the junction differs from the germline gene, which may be a read error. V is TRBV2 and J is TRBJ2-5; 8 nucleotides line up with TRBD1. The germline V gene has CDR1 SNHLY and CDR2 FYNNEI. This CDR3 has 13 residues. CDR3 loop: CASRATGASSFDF. The CDR3 coding sequence is TGTGCCAGCAGGGCGACAGGGGCTTCCTCCTTCGACTTC.

This chain connects TRBV5-5 to TRBJ1-1; D gene ambiguous. V lost 4 bases and J lost 8, with 15 bases in between. Germline values: CDR1 SGHKS, CDR2 YYEKEE (reference sequence). CDR3 length equals 13 residues. CDR3 coding DNA: TGTGCCAGCAGCCCCGGGTTGTGGGAGGAAGCTTTCTTT. Amino acids: CASSPGLWEEAFF.

J is TRBJ1-5 and V is TRBV30, with a weak D call TRBD1 (5 bases). V dropped 0 bases and J dropped 5 bases, with 11 bases sitting between them. The CDR3 totals 14 residues. The germline CDR1 and CDR2 sequences are GTSNPN and SVGIG (reference sequence). The chain's CDR3 is CAWSVPGGDQPQHF. CDR3 nucleotides: TGTGCCTGGAGTGTACCGGGGGGTGATCAGCCCCAGCATTTT. Drawing the rest from reference TRBV30 and TRBJ1-5, the complete variable domain is SQTIHQWPATLVQPVGSPLSLECTVEGTSNPNLYWYRQAAGRGLQLLFYSVGIGQISSEVPQNLSASRPQDRQFILSSKKLLLSDSGFYLCAWSVPGGDQPQHFGDGTRLSIL.

This chain links TRBV5-4 with TRBJ2-1, with 7 nucleotides matching TRBD2. Germline lookup yields CDR1 SGHNT and CDR2 YYREEE (reference sequence). V trimming: 4 bases; J trimming: 0 bases; junction bases outside the gene matches: 4. The length of the CDR3 is 15 residues. The CDR3 here is CASSQAGISYNEQFF. The CDR3, as DNA: TGTGCCAGCAGCCAAGCGGGGATCTCCTACAATGAGCAGTTCTTC.

The chain employs TRBV28 and TRBJ2-2; 10 nucleotides agree with TRBD1. This CDR3 is 18 amino acids long. V trimming: 2 bases; J trimming: 6 bases; junction bases outside the gene matches: 12. CDR1 is MDHEN, CDR2 SYDVKM, per germline. Here the CDR3 DNA reads TGTGCCAGCAGTTTACTCCCTCCCCGGGACAGGGGAGCCGGGGAGCTGTTTTTT. As protein: CASSLLPPRDRGAGELFF.

The chain carries TRBV7-9 and TRBJ1-5; 7 bases are a match to TRBD1. Germline lookup yields CDR1 SEHNR and CDR2 FQNEAQ (reference sequence). CDR3 length equals 18 residues. V shed 5 bases and J 5 bases; nucleotides not matched to a gene: 18. The CDR3 DNA sequence: TGTGCCAGCAGCCACAACCGGGACAGTTTCTCTGAGGATCAGCCCCAGCATTTT. Its translation: CASSHNRDSFSEDQPQHF.

This clone occurred a few times. The DNA for the CDR3 is TGCGCCACCCGGGAGGGGGCGAGGAATGAGCAGTTCTTC. As protein: CATREGARNEQFF. This chain joins TRBV10-1 and TRBJ2-1; tentatively, D is TRBD2 (8 bases). The germline V gene has CDR1 WNHNN and CDR2 SYGVQD (reference sequence). CDR3 length: 13 amino acids. The V gene lost 10 bases and the J gene lost 7 bases, with 17 bases spanning the gap.

The rearrangement joins TRBV28 to TRBJ1-6, with 8 bases that match TRBD1. Germline V gene sequence: CDR1 MDHEN, CDR2 SYDVKM. V was clipped by 2 bases and J by 7 bases; unmatched bases: 4. The CDR3 covers 15 residues. The CDR3: CASSLGDRKNSPLHF. The CDR3 DNA follows: TGTGCCAGCAGTTTAGGGGACAGGAAAAATTCACCCCTCCACTTT.

The chain has TRBV6-6 and TRBJ2-3; TRBD2 might be the D (6 bases). Per the germline V gene, CDR1 is MNHNY and CDR2 is SVGAGI (reference sequence). This CDR3 comprises 15 residues. Trimming cost V 4 bases and J 3 bases, with 14 bases left between them. In DNA, the CDR3 is TGTGCCAGCAGTTCGGAGGGCCGTGGGACAGATACGCAGTATTTT. Its protein product is CASSSEGRGTDTQYF.

This chain uses TRBV7-6 with TRBJ2-3, with D tentatively TRBD1 (8 bases). The CDR3 totals 19 residues. Trimming removed 5 bases from V and 3 bases from J, with 27 bases in between. Germline loops: CDR1 SGHVS, CDR2 FNYEAQ. The CDR3 DNA reads as TGTGCCAGCAGCCCACGGCCTACAGGGGGGGCAGGGGGTACAGATACGCAGTATTTT. Translation: CASSPRPTGGAGGTDTQYF.

The chain couples TRBV5-1 to TRBJ2-3, with D tentatively TRBD2 (5 bases). The germline CDR1 and CDR2 sequences are SGHRS and YFSETQ. Trimming stripped 4 bases from V and 6 bases from J, with 15 bases between. The CDR3 contains 14 residues. The DNA of the CDR3 is TGCGCCAGCAGCGGCGGGCGTACTGAGGATACGCAGTATTTT. Protein product: CASSGGRTEDTQYF.

The genes are TRBV6-5 and TRBJ2-7; D is unclear. Trimming took 2 bases from V and 7 from J, leaving 12 bases between them. CDR1 and CDR2 from the germline V gene are MNHEY and SVGAGI. The CDR3 covers 13 residues. CDR3 DNA: TGTGCCAGCAGTTACGACACCTTGAAAGAGCAGTACTTC. The encoded protein is CASSYDTLKEQYF.

The rearrangement uses TRBV27 and TRBJ1-6; a weak D match, TRBD1 (5 bases). The CDR3 covers 14 residues. Germline CDR1 MNHEY, CDR2 SMNVEV (reference sequence). Between the trimmed V and J ends, which lost 4 bases and 9 bases, there was a span of 13 bases. The CDR3 nucleotides are TGTGCCAGCAGTTCCGACAGACCTGGTTCACCCCTCCACTTT. Translation gives CASSSDRPGSPLHF.

Note on this clone: The identical CDR3 is also encoded by other nucleotide sequences in the sample. This chain connects TRBV9 to TRBJ1-2; D gene uncertain. The CDR3 spans 15 residues. Germline CDR1 is SGDLS and CDR2 is YYNGEE. The ends were cut back, 4 bases at V and 1 base at J, with 14 bases in the middle. CDR3 residues: CASSPLADGNYGYTF. Here the CDR3 DNA reads TGTGCCAGCAGCCCCCTAGCTGACGGTAACTATGGCTACACCTTC.

V and J are TRBV18 and TRBJ2-7; D gene uncertain. V was cut by 6 bases and J by 6 bases, with 9 bases left in between. Germline V gene data show CDR1 as KGHSH and CDR2 as LQKENI. The CDR3 consists of 11 residues. The CDR3: CASSVSREQYF. The CDR3 DNA follows: TGTGCCAGCTCGGTCTCGCGCGAGCAGTACTTC. Full variable domain (outside the CDR3, taken from reference TRBV18 and TRBJ2-7): NAGVMQNPRHLVRRRGQEARLRCSPMKGHSHVYWYRQLPEEGLKFMVYLQKENIIDESGMPKERFSAEFPKEGPSILRIQQVVRGDSAAYFCASSVSREQYFGPGTRLTVT.